This TCR beta chain was profiled in a study of early T cells in non-severe SARS-CoV-2 infection. About the research overall: The input, bulk RNA from unsorted whole blood, was sequenced, and chains were unpaired.

Individual cDNA molecules were tagged with unique molecular identifiers. TCRdb redid the calling of the 5' RACE reads with MiXCR, one entry per CDR3 protein. The sample contains about 63,000 distinct CDR3 sequences, roughly 13% of which appear only once. This clonotype was observed a single time. Antigen: not known. Study results and limitations: The matching step, a VDJdb search, favored anti-spike CD8 responses and missed private and CD4 specificities.

The sample taken for sequencing was whole blood. The TCR comes from an adult who was a healthcare worker with PCR-confirmed SARS-CoV-2 infection or an uninfected control (not recorded which).

CDR3 DNA: TGTGCCAGCAGTTTCGACGCATACAATGAGCAGTTCTTC. Protein product: CASSFDAYNEQFF. V usage is TRBV12-3 or TRBV12-4 and J usage is TRBJ2-1; D ambiguous. This CDR3 region has 13 residues. V lost 3 bases to trimming and J lost 4 bases, with 7 bases between them.